The TCR beta chain described here comes from a study of T cells in Graves' hyperthyroidism and ophthalmopathy. Germline CDR1 and CDR2: SGHDT and YYEEEE. J was trimmed by 3 bases and V by 4 bases; bases with no gene match: 6. This CDR3 spans 15 amino acids. This clonotype occurred a few times. Amplification of TCR beta CDR3 regions used RNA as the template. TCR CDR3 underwent first-round RT-PCR with the HTBI primer set. Each CDR3 protein gets one entry after TCRdb re-called the multiplex PCR reads with MiXCR. The table lists about 720,000 distinct CDR3 sequences, about a sixth of them singletons. The clonotype was recovered from a man aged 18 to 35 with Graves' hyperthyroidism. Material for sequencing was blood. The chain carries TRBV5-6 and TRBJ2-2, with 7 bases fitting TRBD1. The CDR3 coding sequence is TGTGCCAGCAGCCCAACAGGGGTCCACACCGGGGAGCTGTTTTTT. It translates to CASSPTGVHTGELFF.